This is a list of T cell receptor beta chains from one sample in a study of T cell responses to AZD1222 COVID-19 vaccine. The method was immunoSEQ multiplex PCR; TCRdb's version includes in-frame clones alone and lacks a portion of them. The table has about 130,000 clones, 88% seen once. Source: peripheral blood, taken on day 0 of AZD1222 vaccination. These receptors all come from an adult in good health. CDR3s include the opening cysteine and the closing phenylalanine or tryptophan. Each record gives: clone size, V gene, J gene, CDR3 length, CDR3 protein. Only some rows state a clone size, as once, few, many or a class for expanded clones.

clone_size: -; v_call: TRBV28; j_call: TRBJ1-2; cdr3_length: 11; cdr3_aa: CASSLSRGYTF
clone_size: -; v_call: TRBV27; j_call: TRBJ2-7; cdr3_length: 17; cdr3_aa: CASSLGRGQGPPYEQYF
clone_size: -; v_call: TRBV28; j_call: TRBJ1-6; cdr3_length: 14; cdr3_aa: CASRGGSRNSPLHF
clone_size: -; v_call: TRBV19; j_call: TRBJ2-5; cdr3_length: 18; cdr3_aa: CASSPQGHRWGTQETQYF
clone_size: once; v_call: TRBV3-1/TRBV3-2; j_call: TRBJ2-7; cdr3_length: 13; cdr3_aa: CASSQGQGGEQYF
clone_size: -; v_call: TRBV11-2; j_call: TRBJ1-3; cdr3_length: 13; cdr3_aa: CASSLASRNTIYF
clone_size: -; v_call: TRBV7-9; j_call: TRBJ2-7; cdr3_length: 12; cdr3_aa: CASSTEVGGRYF
clone_size: -; v_call: TRBV2; j_call: TRBJ1-1; cdr3_length: 15; cdr3_aa: CASSEAPQVGTEAFF
clone_size: -; v_call: TRBV6-5; j_call: TRBJ2-1; cdr3_length: 15; cdr3_aa: CASTPMGGAYNEQFF
clone_size: -; v_call: TRBV9; j_call: TRBJ2-3; cdr3_length: 16; cdr3_aa: CASSVEAGGGTDTQYF
clone_size: once; v_call: TRBV14; j_call: TRBJ2-5; cdr3_length: 14; cdr3_aa: CASSQDHGTSPRHF
clone_size: -; v_call: TRBV10-1; j_call: TRBJ2-2; cdr3_length: 16; cdr3_aa: CASSDTGRRNTGELFF
clone_size: -; v_call: TRBV29-1; j_call: TRBJ2-3; cdr3_length: 13; cdr3_aa: CSVESDNTDTQYF
clone_size: -; v_call: TRBV7-2; j_call: TRBJ2-1; cdr3_length: 15; cdr3_aa: CASSRAPLPGAEQFF
clone_size: -; v_call: TRBV19; j_call: TRBJ1-2; cdr3_length: 13; cdr3_aa: CASSISQGGGYTF
clone_size: -; v_call: TRBV2; j_call: TRBJ1-4; cdr3_length: 13; cdr3_aa: CASRVTENEKLFF
clone_size: -; v_call: TRBV20-1; j_call: TRBJ2-1; cdr3_length: 17; cdr3_aa: CSASSTSGERSYNEQFF
clone_size: -; v_call: TRBV11-2; j_call: TRBJ2-7; cdr3_length: 14; cdr3_aa: CASSLAGHNYEQYF
clone_size: -; v_call: TRBV5-4; j_call: TRBJ2-5; cdr3_length: 14; cdr3_aa: CASSSKRTQETQYF
clone_size: -; v_call: TRBV29-1; j_call: TRBJ1-1; cdr3_length: 13; cdr3_aa: CSEFTGGNTEAFF
clone_size: -; v_call: TRBV5-6; j_call: TRBJ2-2; cdr3_length: 13; cdr3_aa: CASSLWGAGELFF
clone_size: once; v_call: TRBV30; j_call: TRBJ2-5; cdr3_length: 13; cdr3_aa: CAWMGLAGETQYF
clone_size: -; v_call: TRBV18; j_call: TRBJ2-7; cdr3_length: 14; cdr3_aa: CASSPPTSGDEQYF
clone_size: -; v_call: TRBV2; j_call: TRBJ1-1; cdr3_length: 13; cdr3_aa: CASSEREGTEAFF
clone_size: -; v_call: TRBV27; j_call: TRBJ2-2; cdr3_length: 15; cdr3_aa: CASRMLTGGTGELFF
clone_size: once; v_call: TRBV19; j_call: TRBJ2-7; cdr3_length: 14; cdr3_aa: CASSMMGQDYEQYF
clone_size: -; v_call: TRBV5-6; j_call: TRBJ1-1; cdr3_length: 14; cdr3_aa: CASSLGGPGTEAFF
clone_size: -; v_call: TRBV5-4; j_call: TRBJ2-7; cdr3_length: 13; cdr3_aa: CASSLGVSYEQYF
clone_size: -; v_call: TRBV6-6; j_call: TRBJ2-7; cdr3_length: 13; cdr3_aa: CATFQTGSNEQYF
clone_size: -; v_call: TRBV20-1; j_call: TRBJ2-1; cdr3_length: 15; cdr3_aa: CSASSGNLGGPEQFF
clone_size: -; v_call: TRBV5-1; j_call: TRBJ2-2; cdr3_length: 16; cdr3_aa: CANSRLGTINTGELFF
clone_size: -; v_call: TRBV6-5; j_call: TRBJ1-2; cdr3_length: 13; cdr3_aa: CASSYRKEYGYTF
clone_size: -; v_call: TRBV5-1; j_call: TRBJ1-2; cdr3_length: 15; cdr3_aa: CASSLGTGGEGGYTF
clone_size: -; v_call: TRBV6-5; j_call: TRBJ1-6; cdr3_length: 15; cdr3_aa: CASSFQTGENSPLHF
clone_size: once; v_call: TRBV19; j_call: TRBJ2-1; cdr3_length: 14; cdr3_aa: CASRLGGSYNEQFF
clone_size: -; v_call: TRBV29-1; j_call: TRBJ1-4; cdr3_length: 13; cdr3_aa: CSVETGVNEKLFF
clone_size: -; v_call: TRBV5-4; j_call: TRBJ2-5; cdr3_length: 15; cdr3_aa: CASSLVTGTAETQYF
clone_size: -; v_call: TRBV6-5; j_call: TRBJ2-3; cdr3_length: 16; cdr3_aa: CASSYGPSGRTDTQYF
clone_size: -; v_call: TRBV6-1; j_call: TRBJ1-1; cdr3_length: 13; cdr3_aa: CASREGRNTEAFF
clone_size: -; v_call: TRBV3-1/TRBV3-2; j_call: TRBJ1-1; cdr3_length: 13; cdr3_aa: CASSQGQGTEAFF
clone_size: -; v_call: TRBV6-5; j_call: TRBJ1-5; cdr3_length: 14; cdr3_aa: CASSRDSGNQPQHF
clone_size: -; v_call: TRBV2; j_call: TRBJ1-6; cdr3_length: 16; cdr3_aa: CASTASPRDRESPLHF
clone_size: -; v_call: TRBV29-1; j_call: TRBJ2-2; cdr3_length: 14; cdr3_aa: CSVPGLSNTGELFF
clone_size: -; v_call: TRBV7-9; j_call: TRBJ1-5; cdr3_length: 15; cdr3_aa: CASSSGVVSNQPQHF
clone_size: once; v_call: TRBV5-1; j_call: TRBJ1-4; cdr3_length: 14; cdr3_aa: CASSVGQGGEKLFF